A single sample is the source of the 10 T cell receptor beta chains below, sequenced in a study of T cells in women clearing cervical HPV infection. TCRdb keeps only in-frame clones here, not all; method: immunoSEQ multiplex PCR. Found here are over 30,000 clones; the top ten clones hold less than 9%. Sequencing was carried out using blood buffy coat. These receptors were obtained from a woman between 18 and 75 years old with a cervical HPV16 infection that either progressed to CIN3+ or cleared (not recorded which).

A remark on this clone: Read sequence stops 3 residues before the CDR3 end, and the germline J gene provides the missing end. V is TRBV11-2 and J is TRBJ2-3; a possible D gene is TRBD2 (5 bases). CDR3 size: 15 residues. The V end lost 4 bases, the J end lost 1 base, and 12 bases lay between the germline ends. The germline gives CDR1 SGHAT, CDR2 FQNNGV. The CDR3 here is CASSSGLWGTDTQYF. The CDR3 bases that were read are TGTGCCAGCAGCTCCGGACTTTGGGGCACAGATACG.

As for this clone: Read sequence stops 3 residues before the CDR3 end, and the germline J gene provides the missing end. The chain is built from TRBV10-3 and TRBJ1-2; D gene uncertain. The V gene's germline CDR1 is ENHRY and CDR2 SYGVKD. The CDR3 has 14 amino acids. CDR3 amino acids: CAIRVEEGLGGYTF. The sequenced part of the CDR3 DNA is TGTGCCATCAGGGTTGAGGAGGGTTTAGGAGGC.

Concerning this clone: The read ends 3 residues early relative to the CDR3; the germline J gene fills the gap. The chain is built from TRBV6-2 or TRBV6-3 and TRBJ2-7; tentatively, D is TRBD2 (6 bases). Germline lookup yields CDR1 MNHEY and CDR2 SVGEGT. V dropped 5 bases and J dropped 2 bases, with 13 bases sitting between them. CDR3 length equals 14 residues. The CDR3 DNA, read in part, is TGTGCCAGCAGTCCCCGGGACTGGACCTACGAG. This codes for CASSPRDWTYE. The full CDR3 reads CASSPRDWTYEQYF.

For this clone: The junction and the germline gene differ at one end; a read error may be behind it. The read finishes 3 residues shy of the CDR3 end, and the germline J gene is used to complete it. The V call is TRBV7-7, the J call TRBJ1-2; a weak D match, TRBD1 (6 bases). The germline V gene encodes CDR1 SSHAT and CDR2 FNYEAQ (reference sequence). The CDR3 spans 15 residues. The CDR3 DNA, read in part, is TGTGCTAGCAGCTCGGCTAGCGGGGGGGCCAATGAC. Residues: CASSSASGGAND. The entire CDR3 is CASSSASGGANDYTF.

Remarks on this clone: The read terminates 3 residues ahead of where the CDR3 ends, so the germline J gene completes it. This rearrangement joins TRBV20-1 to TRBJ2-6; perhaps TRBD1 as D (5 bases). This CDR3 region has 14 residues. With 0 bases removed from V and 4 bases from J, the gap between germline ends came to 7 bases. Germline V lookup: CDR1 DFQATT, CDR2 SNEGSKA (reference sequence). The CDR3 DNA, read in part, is TGCAGTGCTAGAGAAGGGGCAGGGGCCAACGTC. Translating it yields CSAREGAGANV. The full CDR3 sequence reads CSAREGAGANVLTF.

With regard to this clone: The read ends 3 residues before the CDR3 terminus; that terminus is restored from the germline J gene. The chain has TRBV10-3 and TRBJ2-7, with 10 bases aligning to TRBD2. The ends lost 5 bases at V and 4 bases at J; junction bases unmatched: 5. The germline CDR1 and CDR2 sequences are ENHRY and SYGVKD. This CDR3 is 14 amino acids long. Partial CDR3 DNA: TGTGCCATCAGTCCCGGGACTAGCGCGTACGAG. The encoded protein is CAISPGTSAYE. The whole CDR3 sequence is CAISPGTSAYEQYF.

CDR3 DNA, as far as it was read: TGTGCCAGCAGCCCAATCGGGGGACAGGGGGAAGAGACC. Amino acid sequence: CASSPIGGQGEET. The complete CDR3 sequence is CASSPIGGQGEETQYF. The chain uses TRBV7-3 and TRBJ2-5; 11 nucleotides line up with TRBD1. The CDR3 is cut off 3 residues early in the read; its end comes from the germline J gene. In germline, CDR1 is SGHTA, CDR2 FQGTGA. This CDR3 spans 16 amino acids. V dropped 5 bases and J dropped 3; count of bases not matched to a gene: 8.

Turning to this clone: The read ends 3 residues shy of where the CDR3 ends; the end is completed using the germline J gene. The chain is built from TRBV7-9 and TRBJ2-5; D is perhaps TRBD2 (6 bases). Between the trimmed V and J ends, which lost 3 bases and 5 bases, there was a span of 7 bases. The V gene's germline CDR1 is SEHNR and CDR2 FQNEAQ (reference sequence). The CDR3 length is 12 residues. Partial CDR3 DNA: TGTGCCAGCAGCTTCGCGGGGGAGACC. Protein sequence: CASSFAGET. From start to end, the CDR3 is CASSFAGETQYF.

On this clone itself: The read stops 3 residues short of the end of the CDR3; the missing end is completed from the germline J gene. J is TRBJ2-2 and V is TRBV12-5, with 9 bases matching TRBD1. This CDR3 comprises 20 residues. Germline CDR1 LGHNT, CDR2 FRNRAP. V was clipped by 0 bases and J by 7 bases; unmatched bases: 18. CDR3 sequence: CASGLVLLPRDRVLFGELFF. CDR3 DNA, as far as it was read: TGTGCTAGTGGTTTGGTCCTCCTCCCCCGGGACAGGGTTCTTTTCGGGGAG.

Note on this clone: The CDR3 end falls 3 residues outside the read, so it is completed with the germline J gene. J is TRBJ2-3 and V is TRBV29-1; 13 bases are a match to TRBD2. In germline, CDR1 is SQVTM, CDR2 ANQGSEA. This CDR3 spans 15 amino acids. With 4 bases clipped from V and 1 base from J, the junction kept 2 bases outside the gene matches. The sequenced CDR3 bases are TGCAGCGTTGCTGGACTAGCGGGGGGCACAGATACG. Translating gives CSVAGLAGGTDT. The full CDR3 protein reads CSVAGLAGGTDTQYF.